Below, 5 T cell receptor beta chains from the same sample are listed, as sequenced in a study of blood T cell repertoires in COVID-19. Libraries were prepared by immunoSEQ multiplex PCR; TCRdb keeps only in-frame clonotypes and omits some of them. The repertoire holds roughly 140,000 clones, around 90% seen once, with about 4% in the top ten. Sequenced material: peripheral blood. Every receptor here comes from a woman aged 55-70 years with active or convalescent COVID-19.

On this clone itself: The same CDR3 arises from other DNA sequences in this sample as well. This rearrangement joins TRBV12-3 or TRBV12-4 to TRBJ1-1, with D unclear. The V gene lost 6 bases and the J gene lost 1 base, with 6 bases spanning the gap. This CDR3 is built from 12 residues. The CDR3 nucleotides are TGTGCCAGCAGCCCCGGGAACACTGAAGCTTTCTTT. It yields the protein CASSPGNTEAFF.

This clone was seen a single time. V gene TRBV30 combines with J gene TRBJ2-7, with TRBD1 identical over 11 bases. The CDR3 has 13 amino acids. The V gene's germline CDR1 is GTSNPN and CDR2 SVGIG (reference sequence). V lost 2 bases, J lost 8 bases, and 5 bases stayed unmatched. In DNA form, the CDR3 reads TGTGCCTGGAGTCGGGGACAGGGGGTCAAGCAGTACTTC. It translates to CAWSRGQGVKQYF.

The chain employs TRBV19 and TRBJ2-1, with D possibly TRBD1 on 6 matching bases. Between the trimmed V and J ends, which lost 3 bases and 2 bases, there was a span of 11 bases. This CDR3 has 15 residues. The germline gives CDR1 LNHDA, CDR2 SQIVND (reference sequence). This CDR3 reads CASSIFGTTYNEQFF. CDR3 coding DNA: TGTGCCAGTAGTATTTTCGGGACAACCTACAATGAGCAGTTCTTC.

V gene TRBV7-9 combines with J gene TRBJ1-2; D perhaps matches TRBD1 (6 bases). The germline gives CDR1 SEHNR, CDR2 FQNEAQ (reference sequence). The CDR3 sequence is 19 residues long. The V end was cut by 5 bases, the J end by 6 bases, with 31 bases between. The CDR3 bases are TGTGCCAGCAGCCCCCTAGTCTTCGAGACAGGAGGCCCGGTGGATGGCTACACCTTC. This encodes CASSPLVFETGGPVDGYTF.

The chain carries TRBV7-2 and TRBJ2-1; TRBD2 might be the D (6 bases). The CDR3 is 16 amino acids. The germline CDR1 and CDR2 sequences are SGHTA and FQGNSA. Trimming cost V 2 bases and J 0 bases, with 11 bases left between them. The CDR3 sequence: CASSLSGSSSYNEQFF. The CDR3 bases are TGTGCCAGCAGCTTAAGCGGGTCGAGCTCCTACAATGAGCAGTTCTTC.